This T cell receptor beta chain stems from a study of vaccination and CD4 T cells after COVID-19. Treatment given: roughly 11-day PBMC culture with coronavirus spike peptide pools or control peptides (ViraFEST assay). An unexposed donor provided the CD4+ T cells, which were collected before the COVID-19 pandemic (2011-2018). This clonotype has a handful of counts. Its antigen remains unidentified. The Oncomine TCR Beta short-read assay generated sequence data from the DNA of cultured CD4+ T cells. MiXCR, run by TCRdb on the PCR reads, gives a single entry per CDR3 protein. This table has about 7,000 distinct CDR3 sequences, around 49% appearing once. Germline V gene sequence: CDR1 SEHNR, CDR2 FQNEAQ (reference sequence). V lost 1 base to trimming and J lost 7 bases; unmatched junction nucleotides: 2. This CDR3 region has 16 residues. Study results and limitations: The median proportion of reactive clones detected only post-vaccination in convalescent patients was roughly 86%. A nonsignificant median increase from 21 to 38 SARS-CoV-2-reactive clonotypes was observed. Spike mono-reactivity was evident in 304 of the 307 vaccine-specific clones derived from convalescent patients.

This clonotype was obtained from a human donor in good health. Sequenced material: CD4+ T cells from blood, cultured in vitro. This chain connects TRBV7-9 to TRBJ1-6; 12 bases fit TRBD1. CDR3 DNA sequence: TGTGCCAGCAGCTTAGACGGGACAGGGGGCAATTCACCCCTCCACTTT. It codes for CASSLDGTGGNSPLHF.